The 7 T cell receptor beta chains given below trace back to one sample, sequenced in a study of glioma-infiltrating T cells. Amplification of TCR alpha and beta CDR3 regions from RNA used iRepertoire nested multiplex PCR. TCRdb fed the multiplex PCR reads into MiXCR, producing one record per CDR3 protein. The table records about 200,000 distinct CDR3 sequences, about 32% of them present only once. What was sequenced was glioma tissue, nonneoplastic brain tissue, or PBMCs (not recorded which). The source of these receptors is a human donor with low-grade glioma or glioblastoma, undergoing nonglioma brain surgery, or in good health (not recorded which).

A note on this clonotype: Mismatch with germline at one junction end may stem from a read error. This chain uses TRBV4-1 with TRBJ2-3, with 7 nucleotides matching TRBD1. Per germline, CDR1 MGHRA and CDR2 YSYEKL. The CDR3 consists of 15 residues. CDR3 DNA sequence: TGCGCCAGCAGCCAAGAGTACAGGGGAATAGATAAGCAGTATTTT. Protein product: CASSQEYRGIDKQYF.

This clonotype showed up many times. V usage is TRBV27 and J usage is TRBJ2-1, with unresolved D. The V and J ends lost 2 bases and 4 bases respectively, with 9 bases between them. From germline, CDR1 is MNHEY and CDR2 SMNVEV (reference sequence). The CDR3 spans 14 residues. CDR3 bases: TGTGCCAGCAGTTTAACCCAACTATACAATGAGCAGTTCTTC. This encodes CASSLTQLYNEQFF.

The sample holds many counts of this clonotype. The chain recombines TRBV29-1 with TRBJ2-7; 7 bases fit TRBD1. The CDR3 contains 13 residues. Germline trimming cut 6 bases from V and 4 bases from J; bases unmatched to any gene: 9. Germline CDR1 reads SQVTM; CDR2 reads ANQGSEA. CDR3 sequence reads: CSVPTGLGYEQYF. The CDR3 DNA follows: TGCAGCGTCCCGACAGGGCTTGGGTACGAGCAGTACTTC.

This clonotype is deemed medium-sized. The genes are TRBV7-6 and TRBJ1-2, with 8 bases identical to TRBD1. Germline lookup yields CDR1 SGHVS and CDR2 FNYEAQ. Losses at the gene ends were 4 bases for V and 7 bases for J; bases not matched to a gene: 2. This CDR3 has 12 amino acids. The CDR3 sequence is CASSSGQGGYTF. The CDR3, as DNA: TGTGCCAGCAGCTCAGGACAGGGTGGCTACACCTTC.

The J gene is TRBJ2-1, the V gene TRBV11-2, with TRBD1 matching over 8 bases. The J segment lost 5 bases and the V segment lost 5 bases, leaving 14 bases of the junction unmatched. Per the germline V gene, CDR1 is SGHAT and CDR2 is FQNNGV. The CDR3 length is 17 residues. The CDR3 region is CASSREAGTGGDNEQFF. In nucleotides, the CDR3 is TGTGCCAGCAGCCGAGAGGCGGGAACAGGGGGTGACAATGAGCAGTTCTTC.

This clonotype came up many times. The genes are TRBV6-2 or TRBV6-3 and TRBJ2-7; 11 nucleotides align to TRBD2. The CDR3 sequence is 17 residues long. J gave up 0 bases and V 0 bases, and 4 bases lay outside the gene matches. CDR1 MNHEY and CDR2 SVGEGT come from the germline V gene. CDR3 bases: TGTGCCAGCAGTTACTCGGGGACTAGCGGATCCTCCTACGAGCAGTACTTC. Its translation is CASSYSGTSGSSYEQYF.

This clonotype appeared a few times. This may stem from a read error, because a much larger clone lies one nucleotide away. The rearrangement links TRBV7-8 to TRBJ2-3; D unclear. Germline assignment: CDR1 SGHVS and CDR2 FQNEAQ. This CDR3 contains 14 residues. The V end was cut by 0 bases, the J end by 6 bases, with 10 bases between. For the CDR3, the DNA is TGTGCCAGCAGCTTAGCTCCCCTTGAGGATACGCAGTATTTT. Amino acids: CASSLAPLEDTQYF.